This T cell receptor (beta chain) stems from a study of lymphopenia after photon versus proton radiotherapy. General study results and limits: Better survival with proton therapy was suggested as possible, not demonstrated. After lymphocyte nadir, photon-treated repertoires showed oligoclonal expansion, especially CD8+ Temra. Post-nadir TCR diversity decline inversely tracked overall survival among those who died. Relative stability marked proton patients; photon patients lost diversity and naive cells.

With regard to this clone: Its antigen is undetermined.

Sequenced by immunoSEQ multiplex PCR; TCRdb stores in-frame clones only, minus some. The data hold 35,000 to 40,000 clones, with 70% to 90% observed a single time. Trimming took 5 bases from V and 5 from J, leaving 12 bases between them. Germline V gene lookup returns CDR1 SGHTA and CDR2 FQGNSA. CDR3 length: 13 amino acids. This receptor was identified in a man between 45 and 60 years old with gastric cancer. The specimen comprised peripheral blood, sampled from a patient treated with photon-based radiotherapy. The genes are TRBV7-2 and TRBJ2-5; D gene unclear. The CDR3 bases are TGTGCCAGCAGCCCCCCCCCGAGGGAGACCCAGTACTTC. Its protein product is CASSPPPRETQYF.